This T cell receptor (beta chain) derives from a study of OX40 agonist ivuxolimab in advanced cancers. Overall study context: Ivuxolimab was administered intravenously to patients at 0.01 to 10 mg/kg every 2 weeks. Findings and caveats of the study: Researchers report that CD8+ T cells had, on average, more expanded clones than CD4+. Antigen specificity was not determined for the expanded peripheral T cells.

About this clone: Antigen specificity is unknown.

On cycle 4 day 1 and cycle 7 day 1, as well as at baseline, blood was sampled. The data were produced by immunoSEQ multiplex PCR, yet TCRdb's version contains in-frame clones alone and is incomplete. The sample shows approximately 90,000 clones, approximately 90% of them seen only once. The CDR3 runs to 14 residues. Germline CDR1 reads ENHRY; CDR2 reads SYGVKD. V was cut by 0 bases and J by 7 bases, with 10 bases left in between. The V gene is TRBV10-3, the J gene TRBJ1-5; D ambiguous. The sample here was CD4+ or CD8+ T cells sorted from blood, taken in a trial of the OX40 agonist ivuxolimab. The sequence derives from an adult with an advanced solid tumor such as melanoma, head and neck, liver or kidney cancer. The CDR3 reads CAISESTGMQPQHF. The CDR3 coding sequence is TGTGCCATCAGTGAGTCGACGGGAATGCAGCCCCAGCATTTT.